The 8 T cell receptor beta chains below were found in one sample sequenced in a study of cytotoxic CD8 clonotypes in ibrutinib-treated CLL. Assay: immunoSEQ multiplex PCR; the TCRdb copy retains only in-frame clones and omits some. Seen here are approximately 22,000 clones, less than 80% observed once, and the top ten hold 26%. Sequenced here: PBMCs, sampled before ibrutinib treatment. The receptors here all came from a human donor with chronic lymphocytic leukemia.

The rearrangement joins TRBV28 to TRBJ2-7, with 12 nucleotides matching TRBD1. With 2 bases clipped from V and 3 bases from J, the junction kept 17 bases outside the gene matches. Germline V lookup: CDR1 MDHEN, CDR2 SYDVKM. This CDR3 comprises 20 residues. The CDR3 spells CASSLRGRDRGPAINYEQYF. The DNA for the CDR3 is TGTGCCAGCAGTTTAAGAGGCCGGGACAGGGGGCCAGCAATCAACTACGAGCAGTACTTC.

The chain couples TRBV11-2 to TRBJ1-1; D is ambiguous. The germline V gene encodes CDR1 SGHAT and CDR2 FQNNGV. The CDR3 covers 15 residues. V was trimmed by 3 bases and J by 1 base, leaving 12 bases between them. The CDR3 region is CASSFPVRQNTEAFF. CDR3 coding DNA: TGTGCCAGCAGCTTTCCGGTGAGGCAGAACACTGAAGCTTTCTTT.

This clone was counted a few times. V usage is TRBV11-2 and J usage is TRBJ2-7; TRBD2 agrees at 10 bases. This CDR3 region has 14 residues. CDR1 is SGHAT and CDR2 is FQNNGV in the germline V gene. V shed 3 bases and J 2 bases; nucleotides not matched to a gene: 1. For the CDR3, the DNA is TGTGCCAGCAGCTTTACTAGCGGGACCTACGAGCAGTACTTC. Encoded protein: CASSFTSGTYEQYF.

The chain carries TRBV7-2 and TRBJ2-3; D not resolved. The CDR3 has 12 amino acids. Trimming left V 5 bases short and J 6 bases short, with 9 bases between. The germline V gene encodes CDR1 SGHTA and CDR2 FQGNSA. CDR3 residues: CASSKFMDTQYF. CDR3 coding DNA: TGTGCCAGCAGCAAGTTTATGGATACGCAGTATTTT.

The chain recombines TRBV7-9 with TRBJ2-5; D uncertain. Trimming removed 2 bases from V and 4 bases from J, with 17 bases in between. Germline values: CDR1 SEHNR, CDR2 FQNEAQ (reference sequence). CDR3 length: 16 amino acids. The CDR3 region is CASSLRIGASGETQYF. The DNA for the CDR3 is TGTGCCAGCAGCTTACGTATTGGAGCGTCGGGAGAGACCCAGTACTTC.

This chain uses TRBV9 with TRBJ2-3; D remains unclear. The V end lost 3 bases, the J end lost 0 bases, and 2 bases lay between the germline ends. CDR1 is SGDLS and CDR2 is YYNGEE in the germline V gene. The CDR3 consists of 12 residues. The CDR3 spells CASSASTDTQYF. For the CDR3, the DNA is TGTGCCAGCAGCGCTAGCACAGATACGCAGTATTTT.

The chain joins TRBV7-2 to TRBJ2-3, with D unclear. V was cut by 2 bases and J by 6 bases, with 6 bases left in between. Germline CDR1 is SGHTA and CDR2 is FQGNSA. The CDR3 sequence is 12 residues long. CDR3 loop: CASSLYSDTQYF. The CDR3 DNA reads as TGTGCCAGCAGCTTATATTCCGATACGCAGTATTTT.

The chain combines TRBV6-1 with TRBJ2-4; the D gene could be TRBD1 or TRBD2 (5 bases each). The V gene's germline CDR1 is MNHNS and CDR2 SASEGT. Trimming pared 0 bases from V and 1 base from J, leaving 13 bases between. The CDR3 sequence is 17 residues long. Here the CDR3 reads CASSEARGWEAKNIQYF. CDR3 bases: TGTGCCAGCAGTGAAGCCCGGGGCTGGGAGGCCAAAAACATTCAGTACTTC.